One sample yielded the 20 T cell receptor beta chains listed below, sequenced in a study of blood T cell repertoires in COVID-19. Generated by immunoSEQ multiplex PCR, the TCRdb table keeps only in-frame clones and is missing some. The sample shows over 450,000 clones, approximately 92% of them seen only once. Sequencing was carried out using peripheral blood. The receptors come from a man aged 18 to 30 with COVID-19, enrolled during active disease.

This chain links TRBV6-1 with TRBJ1-5; perhaps TRBD1 as D (5 bases). Germline CDR1 reads MNHNS; CDR2 reads SASEGT. V gave up 0 bases and J gave up 6 bases, with 12 bases separating them. The CDR3 contains 15 residues. The CDR3 DNA reads as TGTGCCAGCAGTGAAGCTCAGGGAGGAATTCAGCCCCAGCATTTT. As protein: CASSEAQGGIQPQHF.

Comments on this clone: Other DNA sequences in the sample encode the same CDR3. This sequence joins TRBV19 and TRBJ2-7, with D possibly matching TRBD2 (6 bases). The CDR3 covers 13 residues. Germline lookup yields CDR1 LNHDA and CDR2 SQIVND (reference sequence). With 1 base removed from V and 4 bases from J, the gap between germline ends came to 8 bases. CDR3 sequence reads: CASSIGRDYEQYF. The CDR3, as DNA: TGTGCCAGTAGTATAGGGCGGGATTACGAGCAGTACTTC.

The V call is TRBV28, the J call TRBJ1-5, with D maybe TRBD1 (5 bases). Germline lookup yields CDR1 MDHEN and CDR2 SYDVKM. The CDR3 extends over 16 amino acids. The V end lost 3 bases, the J end lost 4 bases, and 16 bases lay between the germline ends. The CDR3 loop is CASSFNVAGPNQPQHF. The CDR3 DNA sequence: TGTGCCAGCAGTTTTAATGTAGCGGGGCCTAATCAGCCCCAGCATTTT.

This sequence joins TRBV9 and TRBJ1-3; tentatively, D is TRBD1 (6 bases). CDR1 and CDR2 from the germline V gene are SGDLS and YYNGEE. V lost 6 bases to trimming and J lost 0 bases, with 16 bases between them. The CDR3 length is 16 residues. The CDR3 region is CASTSDSLISGNTIYF. Here the CDR3 DNA reads TGTGCCAGCACCTCGGACAGCCTCATCTCTGGAAACACCATATATTTT.

The rearrangement links TRBV9 to TRBJ2-5; 7 bases fit TRBD2. V trimming: 2 bases; J trimming: 0 bases; junction bases outside the gene matches: 7. The CDR3 spans 16 residues. Germline V gene data show CDR1 as SGDLS and CDR2 as YYNGEE. CDR3 coding DNA: TGTGCCAGCAGCGTTGGCGGGGGATCCTACCAAGAGACCCAGTACTTC. Amino acid sequence: CASSVGGGSYQETQYF.

V gene TRBV7-2 combines with J gene TRBJ2-3; D call uncertain. CDR3 length: 13 amino acids. Trimming shortened V by 1 base and J by 10 bases, and 12 bases separated the two germline ends. Germline-derived CDR1 and CDR2 are SGHTA and FQGNSA. Here the CDR3 reads CASSLDSGAAQYF. CDR3 DNA: TGTGCCAGCAGCTTAGATAGTGGTGCCGCGCAGTATTTT.

This sequence joins TRBV5-4 and TRBJ2-5; 10 nucleotides match TRBD1. Germline CDR1 and CDR2: SGHNT and YYREEE (reference sequence). The J segment lost 5 bases and the V segment lost 4 bases, leaving 8 bases of the junction unmatched. The CDR3 spans 15 residues. CDR3 DNA sequence: TGTGCCAGCAGCCTAGGGACAGGGGCTGGCGAGACCCAGTACTTC. As protein: CASSLGTGAGETQYF.

The rearrangement links TRBV9 to TRBJ2-7; tentatively, D is TRBD2 (6 bases). Trimming removed 3 bases at V and 5 bases at J, with 12 bases between. This CDR3 has 13 residues. Per the germline V gene, CDR1 is SGDLS and CDR2 is YYNGEE. The CDR3 loop reads CASSDPWGDEQYF. CDR3 sequence (DNA): TGTGCCAGCAGCGACCCCTGGGGGGACGAGCAGTACTTC.

The CDR3 reads CASSLGSEEKLFF. The DNA for the CDR3 is TGCGCCAGCAGCTTGGGGTCCGAGGAAAAACTGTTTTTT. This chain joins TRBV5-1 and TRBJ1-4; D is undetermined. The V gene lost 0 bases and the J gene lost 8 bases, with 8 bases spanning the gap. The CDR3 consists of 13 residues. Germline loops: CDR1 SGHRS, CDR2 YFSETQ.

The chain recombines TRBV6-5 with TRBJ1-3; D is perhaps TRBD1 (5 bases). The V end was cut by 0 bases, the J end by 2 bases, with 11 bases between. There are 16 residues in the CDR3. Germline V gene sequence: CDR1 MNHEY, CDR2 SVGAGI. This chain's CDR3 is CASSYSSAGPGNTIYF. CDR3 sequence (DNA): TGTGCCAGCAGTTACTCGAGTGCGGGGCCTGGAAACACCATATATTTT.

The chain employs TRBV4-1 and TRBJ1-1; the D gene is possibly TRBD1 (6 bases). This CDR3 is 14 amino acids long. Per the germline V gene, CDR1 is MGHRA and CDR2 is YSYEKL. Trimming shortened V by 6 bases and J by 1 base, and 12 bases separated the two germline ends. The CDR3 region is CASSLTGSNTEAFF. The DNA for the CDR3 is TGCGCCAGCAGTCTCACAGGGTCGAACACTGAAGCTTTCTTT.

V usage is TRBV7-9 and J usage is TRBJ2-1; D perhaps matches TRBD2 (6 bases). CDR1 and CDR2 from the germline V gene are SEHNR and FQNEAQ (reference sequence). Trimming took off 5 bases at V and 8 bases at J, with 13 bases between the two ends. This CDR3 is built from 13 residues. Here the CDR3 DNA reads TGTGCCAGCAGCCCGCCTAGCGACGATGAGCAGTTCTTC. Translated, it gives CASSPPSDDEQFF.

This chain links TRBV29-1 with TRBJ2-1, with 10 bases identical to TRBD2. The CDR3 is 13 amino acids. V lost 6 bases to trimming and J lost 4 bases; unmatched junction nucleotides: 3. CDR1 and CDR2 from the germline V gene are SQVTM and ANQGSEA. Here the CDR3 DNA reads TGCAGCGTGAAGGGACTAGCGTACAATGAGCAGTTCTTC. Protein sequence: CSVKGLAYNEQFF.

The chain links TRBV30 to TRBJ2-1; D perhaps matches TRBD2 (5 bases). Germline CDR1 and CDR2: GTSNPN and SVGIG (reference sequence). V was cut by 1 base and J by 7 bases, with 14 bases left in between. CDR3 length: 14 amino acids. The CDR3 here is CAWSEDLYGNEQFF. The DNA of the CDR3 is TGTGCCTGGAGTGAGGACTTATATGGTAATGAGCAGTTCTTC.

The rearrangement links TRBV27 to TRBJ2-7; D possibly corresponds to TRBD1 (7 bases). The CDR3 sequence is 15 residues long. Trimming pared 8 bases from V and 2 bases from J, leaving 19 bases between. Germline V lookup: CDR1 MNHEY, CDR2 SMNVEV (reference sequence). The CDR3 is CASRLNPGGTYEQYF. CDR3 sequence (DNA): TGTGCCAGCCGCCTCAATCCAGGGGGGACCTACGAGCAGTACTTC.

This clone was seen a few times. The chain joins TRBV6-6 to TRBJ1-6; 8 bases line up with TRBD1. The CDR3 runs 16 residues. Germline loops: CDR1 MNHNY, CDR2 SVGAGI (reference sequence). V was clipped by 0 bases and J by 7 bases; unmatched bases: 5. The CDR3 loop is CASSYSARTGNSPLHF. As DNA, the CDR3 is TGTGCCAGCAGTTACTCTGCCCGGACAGGGAATTCACCCCTCCACTTT.

The chain employs TRBV3-1 (or the pseudogene TRBV3-2) and TRBJ2-1; 8 bases agree with TRBD2. V trimming: 0 bases; J trimming: 8 bases; junction bases outside the gene matches: 6. This CDR3 region has 15 residues. Germline loops: CDR1 LGHDT, CDR2 YNNKEL (reference sequence). The CDR3 coding sequence is TGTGCCAGCAGCCAAGATAACGGGAGGGGATATGAGCAGTTCTTC. Its translation: CASSQDNGRGYEQFF.

The V call is TRBV7-2, the J call TRBJ1-6; possible D gene TRBD1, 6 bases. From germline, CDR1 is SGHTA and CDR2 FQGNSA. This CDR3 is built from 15 residues. The germline V and J ends were trimmed by 11 bases and 10 bases, with 24 bases remaining between them. This CDR3 is CAVGGADFMGSPLHF. CDR3 sequence (DNA): TGTGCCGTAGGGGGGGCCGACTTTATGGGGTCACCCCTCCACTTT. The complete variable domain, with remaining parts taken from reference TRBV7-2 and TRBJ1-6, reads GAGVSQSPSNKVTEKGKDVELRCDPISGHTALYWYRQSLGQGLEFLIYFQGNSAPDKSGLPSDRFSAERTGGSVSTLTIQRTQQEDSAVYLCAVGGADFMGSPLHFGNGTRLTVT.

This clone was observed a single time. The V gene is TRBV11-1, the J gene TRBJ2-2; the match to TRBD2 covers 8 bases. Germline values: CDR1 SGHAT, CDR2 FQDESV (reference sequence). Losses at the gene ends were 5 bases for V and 4 bases for J; bases not matched to a gene: 6. The length of the CDR3 is 15 residues. CDR3 sequence: CASSPSGRPTGELFF. CDR3 nucleotide sequence: TGTGCCAGCAGCCCCAGCGGGAGACCCACCGGGGAGCTGTTTTTT.

The rearrangement uses TRBV7-9 and TRBJ1-2; 7 bases agree with TRBD1. The CDR3 contains 14 residues. V lost 5 bases, J lost 8 bases, and 11 bases stayed unmatched. Per germline, CDR1 SEHNR and CDR2 FQNEAQ (reference sequence). The CDR3 nucleotides are TGTGCCAGCAGCCTTGGGACAGACGCTATGGGCTACACCTTC. Translated, it gives CASSLGTDAMGYTF.